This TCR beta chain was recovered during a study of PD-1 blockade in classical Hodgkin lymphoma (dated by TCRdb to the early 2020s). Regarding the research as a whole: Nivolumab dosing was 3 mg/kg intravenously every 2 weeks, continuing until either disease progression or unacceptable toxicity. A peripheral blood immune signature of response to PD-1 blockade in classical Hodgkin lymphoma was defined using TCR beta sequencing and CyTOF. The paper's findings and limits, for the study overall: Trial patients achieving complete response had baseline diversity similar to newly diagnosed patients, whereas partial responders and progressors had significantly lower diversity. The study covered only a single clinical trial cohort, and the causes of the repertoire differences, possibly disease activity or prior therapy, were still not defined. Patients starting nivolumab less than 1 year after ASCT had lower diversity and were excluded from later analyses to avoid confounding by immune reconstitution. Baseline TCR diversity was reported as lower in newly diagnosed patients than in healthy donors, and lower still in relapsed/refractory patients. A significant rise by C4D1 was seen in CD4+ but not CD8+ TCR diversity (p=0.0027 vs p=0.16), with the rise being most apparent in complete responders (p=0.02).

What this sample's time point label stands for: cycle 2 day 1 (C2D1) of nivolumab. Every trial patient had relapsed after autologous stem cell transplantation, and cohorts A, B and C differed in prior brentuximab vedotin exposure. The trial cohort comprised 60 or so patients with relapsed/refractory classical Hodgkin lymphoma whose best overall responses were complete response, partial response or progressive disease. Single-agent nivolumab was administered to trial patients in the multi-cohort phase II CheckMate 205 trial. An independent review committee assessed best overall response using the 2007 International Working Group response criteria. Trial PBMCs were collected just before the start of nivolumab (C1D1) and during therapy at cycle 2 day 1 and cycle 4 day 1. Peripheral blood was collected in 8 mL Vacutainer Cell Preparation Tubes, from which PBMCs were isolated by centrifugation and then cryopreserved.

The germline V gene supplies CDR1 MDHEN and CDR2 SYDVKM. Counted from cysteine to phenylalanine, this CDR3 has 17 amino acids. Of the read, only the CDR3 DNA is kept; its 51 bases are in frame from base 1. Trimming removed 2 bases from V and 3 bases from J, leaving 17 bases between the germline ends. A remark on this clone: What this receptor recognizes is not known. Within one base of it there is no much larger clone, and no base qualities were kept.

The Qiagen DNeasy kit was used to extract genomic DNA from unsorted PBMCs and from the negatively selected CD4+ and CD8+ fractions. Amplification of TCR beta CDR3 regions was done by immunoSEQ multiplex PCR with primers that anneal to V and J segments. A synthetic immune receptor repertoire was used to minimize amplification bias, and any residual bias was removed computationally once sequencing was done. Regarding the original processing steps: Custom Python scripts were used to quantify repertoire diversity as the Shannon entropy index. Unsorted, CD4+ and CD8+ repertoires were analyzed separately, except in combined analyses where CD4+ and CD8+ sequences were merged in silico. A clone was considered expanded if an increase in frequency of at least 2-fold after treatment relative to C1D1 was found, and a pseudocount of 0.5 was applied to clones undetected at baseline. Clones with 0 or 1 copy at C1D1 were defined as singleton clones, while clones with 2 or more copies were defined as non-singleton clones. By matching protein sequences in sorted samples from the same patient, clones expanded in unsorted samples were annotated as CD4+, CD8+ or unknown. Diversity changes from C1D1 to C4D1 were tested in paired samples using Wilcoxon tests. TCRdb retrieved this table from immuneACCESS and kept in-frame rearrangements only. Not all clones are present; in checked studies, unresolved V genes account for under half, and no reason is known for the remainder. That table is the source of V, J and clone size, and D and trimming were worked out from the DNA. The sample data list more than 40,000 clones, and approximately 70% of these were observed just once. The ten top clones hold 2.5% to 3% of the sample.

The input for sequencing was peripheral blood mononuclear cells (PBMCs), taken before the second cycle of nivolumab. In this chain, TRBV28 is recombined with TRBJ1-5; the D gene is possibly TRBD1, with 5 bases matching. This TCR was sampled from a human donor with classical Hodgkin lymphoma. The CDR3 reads CASSLPPSTGYNQPQHF. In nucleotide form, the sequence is TGTGCCAGCAGTTTACCCCCCTCTACAGGATACAATCAGCCCCAGCATTTT.